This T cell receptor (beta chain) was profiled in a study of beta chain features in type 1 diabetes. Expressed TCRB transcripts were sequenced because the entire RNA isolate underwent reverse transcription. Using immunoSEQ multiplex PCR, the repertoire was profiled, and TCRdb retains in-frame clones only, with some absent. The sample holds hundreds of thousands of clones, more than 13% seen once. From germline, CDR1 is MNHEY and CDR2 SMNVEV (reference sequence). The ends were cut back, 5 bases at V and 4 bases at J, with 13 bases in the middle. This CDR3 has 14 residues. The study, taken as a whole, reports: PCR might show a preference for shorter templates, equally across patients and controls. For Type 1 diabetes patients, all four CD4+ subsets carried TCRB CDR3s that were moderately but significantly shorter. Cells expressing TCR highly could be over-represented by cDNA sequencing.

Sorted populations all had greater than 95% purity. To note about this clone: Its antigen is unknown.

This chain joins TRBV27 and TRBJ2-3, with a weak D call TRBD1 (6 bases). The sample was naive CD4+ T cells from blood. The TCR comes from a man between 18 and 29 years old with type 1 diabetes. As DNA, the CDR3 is TGTGCCAGCAGTCACAGGGTCTCAGCAGATACGCAGTATTTT. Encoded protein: CASSHRVSADTQYF.